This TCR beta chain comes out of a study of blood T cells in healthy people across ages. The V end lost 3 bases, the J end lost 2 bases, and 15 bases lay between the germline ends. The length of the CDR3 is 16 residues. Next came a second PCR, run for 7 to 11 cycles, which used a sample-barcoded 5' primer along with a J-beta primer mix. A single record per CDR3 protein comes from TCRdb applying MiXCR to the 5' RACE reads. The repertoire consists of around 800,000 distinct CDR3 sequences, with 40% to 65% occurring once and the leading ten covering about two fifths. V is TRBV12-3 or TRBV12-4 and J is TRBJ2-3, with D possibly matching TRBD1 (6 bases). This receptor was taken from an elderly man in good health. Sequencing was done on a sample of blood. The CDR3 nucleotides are TGTGCCAGCAGTTTTTGGGGACAACTGAACACAGATACGCAGTATTTT. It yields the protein CASSFWGQLNTDTQYF.